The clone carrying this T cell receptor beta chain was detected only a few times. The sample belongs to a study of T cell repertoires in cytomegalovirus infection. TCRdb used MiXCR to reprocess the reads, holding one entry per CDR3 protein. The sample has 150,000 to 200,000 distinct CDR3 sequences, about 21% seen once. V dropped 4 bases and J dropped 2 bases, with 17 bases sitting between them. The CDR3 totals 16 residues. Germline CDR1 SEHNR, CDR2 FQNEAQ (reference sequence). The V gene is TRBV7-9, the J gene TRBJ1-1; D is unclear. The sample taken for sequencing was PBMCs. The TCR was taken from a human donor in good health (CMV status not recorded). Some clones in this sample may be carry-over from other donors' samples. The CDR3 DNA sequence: TGTGCCAGCAGCTCAGATTCGACCAATGCAAACACTGAAGCTTTCTTT. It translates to CASSSDSTNANTEAFF.